One sample yielded the 8 T cell receptor beta chains listed below, sequenced in a study of blood T cell repertoires in COVID-19. The method was immunoSEQ multiplex PCR; TCRdb's version includes in-frame clones alone and lacks a portion of them. The sample lists a few hundred thousand clones; around 91% were seen once. The sample was PBMCs or T cells enriched from blood (not recorded which). Source of these receptors: a young woman with acute COVID-19.

The chain has TRBV6-2 or TRBV6-3 and TRBJ2-3, with a weak D call TRBD1 (5 bases). Germline V gene lookup returns CDR1 MNHEY and CDR2 SVGEGT. The CDR3 contains 15 residues. V lost 0 bases to trimming and J lost 11 bases, with 18 bases between them. The CDR3 DNA is TGTGCCAGCAGTTACTCGAACAGGTTTCTTATAGGGCAGTATTTT. Its translation is CASSYSNRFLIGQYF.

The V call is TRBV6-6, the J call TRBJ2-7, with TRBD1 matching over 12 bases. The CDR3 is made up of 15 amino acids. Germline V gene data show CDR1 as MNHNY and CDR2 as SVGAGI (reference sequence). The ends lost 5 bases at V and 7 bases at J; junction bases unmatched: 9. In DNA, the CDR3 is TGTGCCAGCAGTACCCTGGGACAGGGGGCGTTGGAGCAGTACTTC. Protein product: CASSTLGQGALEQYF.

The rearrangement joins TRBV7-3 to TRBJ1-6, with no clear D. V shed 2 bases and J shed 8 bases, with 7 bases lying between them. Looked up from germline, CDR1 is SGHTA and CDR2 is FQGTGA. This CDR3 is 13 amino acids long. Here the CDR3 reads CASSLGPDSPLHF. The CDR3 coding sequence is TGTGCCAGCAGCTTAGGCCCCGATTCACCCCTCCACTTT.

V is TRBV24-1 and J is TRBJ2-3; 14 nucleotides match TRBD2. Per the germline V gene, CDR1 is KGHDR and CDR2 is SFDVKD. V shed 6 bases and J 3 bases; nucleotides not matched to a gene: 10. The CDR3 has 18 residues. CDR3 in DNA: TGTGCCACCAGTCCACGGGCGGGACTAGCGGGAGCAACAGATACGCAGTATTTT. Encoded protein: CATSPRAGLAGATDTQYF.

The V gene is TRBV30, the J gene TRBJ1-1; D not certain. The CDR3 contains 15 residues. Germline-derived CDR1 and CDR2 are GTSNPN and SVGIG (reference sequence). The V and J ends lost 4 bases and 2 bases respectively, with 17 bases between them. DNA of the CDR3: TGTGCCTGGACCAGGCCCGGCACTTCAAACACTGAAGCTTTCTTT. Amino acid sequence: CAWTRPGTSNTEAFF.

The chain employs TRBV24-1 and TRBJ1-2, with 9 bases that match TRBD1. J was trimmed by 5 bases and V by 10 bases; bases with no gene match: 7. Germline CDR1 is KGHDR and CDR2 is SFDVKD. This CDR3 contains 13 residues. CDR3 in amino acids: CATRDRDEYGYTF. DNA of the CDR3: TGTGCCACTAGGGACAGGGATGAGTATGGCTACACCTTC.

This clone has a single count. This chain connects TRBV18 to TRBJ1-6, with D maybe TRBD1 (6 bases). The CDR3 spans 14 residues. Germline CDR1 KGHSH, CDR2 LQKENI. V dropped 3 bases and J dropped 7 bases, with 10 bases sitting between them. The CDR3, as DNA: TGTGCCAGCTCACCGGCGGGGGCCAATTCACCCCTCCACTTT. It translates to CASSPAGANSPLHF.

The chain recombines TRBV4-1 with TRBJ1-2, with D uncertain. CDR3 length: 16 residues. Germline assignment: CDR1 MGHRA and CDR2 YSYEKL. V dropped 3 bases and J dropped 2 bases, with 16 bases sitting between them. Here the CDR3 reads CASSHPDGRANYGYTF. The CDR3 DNA sequence: TGCGCCAGCAGCCACCCAGACGGGAGGGCAAACTATGGCTACACCTTC.